The sequence of this TCR beta chain was determined in a study of blood T cell repertoires in COVID-19. Study context: Acute-phase and convalescent COVID-19 samples originated in the United States, Italy and Spain. T cells, B-cell-depleted T cells, or PBMCs supplied cDNA or gDNA.

Authors' data handling: Reference gene primer amplification gave estimated nucleated cell counts. Measured with immunoSEQ multiplex PCR; TCRdb has only the in-frame clones, and not every one. The V and J calls and clone size come from that table; D and trimming were worked out from the DNA. Of roughly 290,000 clones in the sample, 80% to 95% were seen once. Germline V CDR1 and CDR2: SGDLS, YYNGEE. Trimming stripped 1 base from V and 5 bases from J, with 12 bases between. The CDR3 is made up of 14 amino acids. Patients of the Seattle cohort, enrolled during active infection, were followed longitudinally.

This receptor was obtained from a woman in her twenties or thirties with COVID-19, enrolled during active disease. Specimen: peripheral blood. The chain combines TRBV9 with TRBJ2-5, with a possible D match to TRBD1 (6 bases). This CDR3 is CASSVTGIEETQYF. CDR3 in DNA: TGTGCCAGCAGCGTAACAGGGATTGAGGAGACCCAGTACTTC. Variable domain in full (rest from reference TRBV9 and TRBJ2-5): DSGVTQTPKHLITATGQRVTLRCSPRSGDLSVYWYQQSLDQGLQFLIQYYNGEERAKGNILERFSAQQFPDLHSELNLSSLELGDSALYFCASSVTGIEETQYFGPGTRLLVL.